This T cell receptor (beta chain) was captured in a study of Ad26.COV2.S vaccination and SARS-CoV-2 variants. Findings of the study overall: The TCR-based breadth and depth measures might underestimate overall T cell responses.

Treatment of the sample: some 20 received Ad26.COV2.S at low or high dose, single or two shots; five or six received placebo; per-sample allocation not given. Sampling was done on day 63 after the first vaccine or placebo injection. This CDR3 contains 17 residues. Germline V gene sequence: CDR1 SGHRS, CDR2 YFSETQ. The V and J ends lost 4 bases and 6 bases, in that order; junction bases with no gene match: 9. As regards this clone: Its antigen remains unknown.

This table comes from immunoSEQ multiplex PCR, and its TCRdb copy is limited to in-frame clones, with some not included. The sample lists roughly 350,000 clones; about 88% were seen once. This clonotype was obtained from a person aged 18-65 years who received the Ad26.COV2.S COVID-19 vaccine or a placebo. The sequenced sample was peripheral blood, obtained in a trial of Ad26.COV2.S vaccine versus placebo. The chain joins TRBV5-1 to TRBJ2-2; 13 positions match TRBD2. CDR3 coding DNA: TGCGCCAGCAGCCCTGGACTAGCGGGAGATACAGCCGGGGAGCTGTTTTTT. It is translated as CASSPGLAGDTAGELFF.